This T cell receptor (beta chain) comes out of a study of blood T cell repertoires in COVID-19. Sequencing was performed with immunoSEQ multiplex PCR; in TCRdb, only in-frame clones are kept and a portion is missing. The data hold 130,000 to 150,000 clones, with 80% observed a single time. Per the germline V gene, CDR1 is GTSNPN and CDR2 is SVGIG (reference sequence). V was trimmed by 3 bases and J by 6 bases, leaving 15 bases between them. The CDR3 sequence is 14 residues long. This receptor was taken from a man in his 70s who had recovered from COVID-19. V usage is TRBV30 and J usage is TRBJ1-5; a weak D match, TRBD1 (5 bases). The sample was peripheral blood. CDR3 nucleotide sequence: TGTGCCTGGAGGGGGGGAGGGATCGGTCAGCCCCAGCATTTT. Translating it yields CAWRGGGIGQPQHF. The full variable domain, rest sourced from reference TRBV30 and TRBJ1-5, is SQTIHQWPATLVQPVGSPLSLECTVEGTSNPNLYWYRQAAGRGLQLLFYSVGIGQISSEVPQNLSASRPQDRQFILSSKKLLLSDSGFYLCAWRGGGIGQPQHFGDGTRLSIL.